One and the same sample provided the 30 T cell receptor beta chains below, sequenced in a study of CD8 T cells in ankylosing spondylitis. TCRdb reprocessed the 5' RACE reads with MiXCR, giving one entry per CDR3 protein. The data show roughly 260,000 distinct CDR3 sequences, over 15% seen once. Sequencing was done on a sample of blood, either unsorted or a sorted T cell fraction (not recorded which). These receptors came from a male donor with ankylosing spondylitis or in good health (not recorded which).

This clonotype was found many times. The chain has TRBV10-3 and TRBJ2-7; the D is unclear. The CDR3 sequence is 11 residues long. Trimming cost V 3 bases and J 4 bases, with 4 bases left between them. Germline V gene lookup returns CDR1 ENHRY and CDR2 SYGVKD. Here the CDR3 reads CAISDGYEQYV. The CDR3 DNA reads TGTGCCATCAGTGATGGTTACGAGCAGTACGTC.

The chain combines TRBV11-2 with TRBJ2-2; TRBD2 matches at 7 bases. V shed 5 bases, J shed 2 bases, and the junction held 11 bases outside the gene matches. The CDR3 length is 17 residues. Germline CDR1 is SGHAT and CDR2 is FQNNGV. CDR3 residues: CASSPRGGGGNTGELFF. As DNA, the CDR3 is TGTGCCAGCAGCCCAAGGGGCGGGGGAGGAAACACCGGGGAGCTGTTTTTT.

This clonotype was counted many times. V is TRBV18 and J is TRBJ1-4, with D possibly being TRBD1 (5 bases). Germline V gene sequence: CDR1 KGHSH, CDR2 LQKENI. CDR3 size: 12 residues. V was clipped by 2 bases and J by 7 bases, with 5 bases between them. CDR3 loop: CASSPRGEKLFF. The DNA for the CDR3 is TGTGCCAGCTCACCAAGGGGTGAAAAACTGTTTTTT.

This clonotype came up a few times. The rearrangement uses TRBV20-1 and TRBJ2-3, with D perhaps TRBD1 or TRBD2 (5 bases each). The CDR3 has 14 residues. V was cut by 3 bases and J by 0 bases, with 10 bases left in between. CDR1 and CDR2 from the germline V gene are DFQATT and SNEGSKA (reference sequence). CDR3 DNA sequence: TGCAGTGCTAGCCGGGACGGTAGCACAGATACGCAGTATTTT. Its protein product is CSASRDGSTDTQYF.

This clonotype is medium-sized within its sample. CDR3 protein: CASSLAGARGTQYF. The CDR3 DNA sequence: TGTGCCAGCAGTTTAGCGGGCGCGAGGGGGACCCAGTACTTC. V is TRBV12-3 or TRBV12-4 and J is TRBJ2-5; D tentatively fits TRBD1 or TRBD2 (5 bases each). The V end was cut by 0 bases, the J end by 7 bases, with 12 bases between. The CDR3 contains 14 residues.

This clonotype was observed a few times. J is TRBJ2-1 and V is TRBV20-1; D might be TRBD2 (6 bases). The V gene's germline CDR1 is DFQATT and CDR2 SNEGSKA (reference sequence). V gave up 6 bases and J gave up 0 bases, with 12 bases separating them. The length of the CDR3 is 14 residues. CDR3 residues: CSALDGSSYNEQFF. DNA for the CDR3: TGCAGTGCCCTCGACGGGAGCTCCTACAATGAGCAGTTCTTC.

This clonotype was counted a few times. The rearrangement joins TRBV12-3 or TRBV12-4 to TRBJ2-4; D is ambiguous. Trimming took 7 bases from V and 0 from J, leaving 4 bases between them. The CDR3 covers 12 residues. The CDR3 DNA is TGTGCCAGCAACGGAGCCAAAAACATTCAGTACTTC. This sequence encodes CASNGAKNIQYF.

This clonotype has only a few counts. The genes are TRBV12-3 or TRBV12-4 and TRBJ2-2, with TRBD1 matching 9 bases. The junction had 5 bases not matched to a gene; V was cut back by 4 bases and J by 5 bases. The CDR3 contains 15 residues. The CDR3 bases are TGTGCCAGCAGTTATGCGACAGGGGGGACCGGGGAGCTGTTTTTT. Translation gives CASSYATGGTGELFF.

There are a few counts of this clonotype. The genes are TRBV20-1 and TRBJ1-5; D gene ambiguous. From germline, CDR1 is DFQATT and CDR2 SNEGSKA (reference sequence). V lost 3 bases and J lost 0, with 9 bases in between. This CDR3 contains 14 residues. As DNA, the CDR3 is TGCAGTGCTAGTCTGGCGGCTAGCAATCAGCCCCAGCATTTT. Encoded protein: CSASLAASNQPQHF.

The rearrangement uses TRBV5-5 and TRBJ1-3, with a possible D match to TRBD1 (5 bases). The CDR3 is 13 amino acids. Germline V gene data show CDR1 as SGHKS and CDR2 as YYEKEE (reference sequence). Trimming removed 0 bases at V and 7 bases at J, with 8 bases between. CDR3 sequence: CASSLGRENTIYF. The CDR3 DNA is TGTGCCAGCAGCTTGGGCAGGGAGAACACCATATATTTT.

The sample holds a few counts of this clonotype. Relative to the germline gene, one junction end is altered; a read error may explain this. V usage is TRBV12-3 or TRBV12-4 and J usage is TRBJ2-3; TRBD2 might be the D (6 bases). This CDR3 contains 14 residues. CDR3 protein: CASSLGASGTAQYF. CDR3 nucleotide sequence: TGTGCCAGCAGTTTAGGAGCGTCCGGGACTGCGCAATATTTT.

The V and J genes are TRBV5-1 and TRBJ2-1; D call uncertain. The CDR3 has 15 amino acids. Looked up from germline, CDR1 is SGHRS and CDR2 is YFSETQ. Trimming took 4 bases from V and 6 from J, leaving 17 bases between them. DNA of the CDR3: TGCGCCAGCAGCCTGGTGGGAACGCTAGGCAATGAGCAGTTCTTC. Protein: CASSLVGTLGNEQFF.

The rearrangement links TRBV6-7 to TRBJ2-3, with D possibly being TRBD1 (5 bases). TRBV6-7 is an ORF; its function is uncertain. The CDR3 totals 16 residues. The V end lost 1 base, the J end lost 0 bases, and 11 bases lay between the germline ends. CDR3 coding DNA: TGTGCCAGCAGTTACTGCAGGGAAGGCAGCACAGATACGCAGTATTTT. The encoded protein is CASSYCREGSTDTQYF.

The CDR3 loop is CASSVDGETQYF. CDR3 in DNA: TGTGCCAGCAGCGTAGACGGAGAGACCCAGTACTTC. The chain recombines TRBV9 with TRBJ2-5, with unresolved D. The CDR3 runs 12 residues. CDR1 is SGDLS and CDR2 is YYNGEE in the germline V gene. The V gene lost 0 bases and the J gene lost 4 bases, with 4 bases spanning the gap.

The chain joins TRBV20-1 to TRBJ2-1; 7 bases map to TRBD2. The V and J ends lost 4 bases and 5 bases, in that order; junction bases with no gene match: 17. The V gene's germline CDR1 is DFQATT and CDR2 SNEGSKA (reference sequence). The CDR3 has 17 residues. In DNA, the CDR3 is TGCAGTGCTACCCTCCTAGACGGCGGGAGAGGCGACAATGAGCAGTTCTTC. Translated, it gives CSATLLDGGRGDNEQFF.

This clonotype was observed a handful of times. This chain uses TRBV11-2 with TRBJ2-2; possibly TRBD1 or TRBD2 for D (5 bases each). The CDR3 sequence is 12 residues long. The germline V gene has CDR1 SGHAT and CDR2 FQNNGV. The V end lost 4 bases, the J end lost 13 bases, and 13 bases lay between the germline ends. CDR3 region: CASSSEGWGLFF. In DNA, the CDR3 is TGTGCCAGCAGCTCAGAGGGGTGGGGGCTGTTTTTT.

This clonotype has just a few counts. V and J are TRBV14 and TRBJ1-3; 9 nucleotides match TRBD1. The length of the CDR3 is 16 residues. Germline V gives CDR1 SGHDN, CDR2 FVKESK. The ends lost 4 bases at V and 1 base at J; junction bases unmatched: 5. The DNA for the CDR3 is TGTGCCAGCAGCCGCCGGGACAGGGCATCTGGAAACACCATATATTTT. Encoded protein: CASSRRDRASGNTIYF. Full variable domain (rest looked up from reference TRBV14 and TRBJ1-3): EAGVTQFPSHSVIEKGQTVTLRCDPISGHDNLYWYRRVMGKEIKFLLHFVKESKQDESGMPNNRFLAERTGGTYSTLKVQPAELEDSGVYFCASSRRDRASGNTIYFGEGSWLTVV.

J is TRBJ1-1 and V is TRBV18; D ambiguous. CDR3 length equals 14 residues. V lost 3 bases to trimming and J lost 5 bases, with 13 bases between them. The germline V gene encodes CDR1 KGHSH and CDR2 LQKENI. The CDR3 DNA reads as TGTGCCAGCTCACCTATGAAGGGCGGAACTGAAGCTTTCTTT. The encoded protein is CASSPMKGGTEAFF.

J is TRBJ2-5 and V is TRBV20-1; D may be TRBD2 (6 bases). The CDR3 runs 14 residues. Trimming shortened V by 1 base and J by 5 bases, and 14 bases separated the two germline ends. CDR1 and CDR2 from the germline V gene are DFQATT and SNEGSKA (reference sequence). CDR3 amino acids: CSARAASVWETQYF. CDR3 DNA sequence: TGCAGTGCTAGAGCGGCTAGCGTTTGGGAGACCCAGTACTTC.

This chain links TRBV11-1 with TRBJ2-7; D unclear. This CDR3 contains 13 residues. The germline V gene encodes CDR1 SGHAT and CDR2 FQDESV (reference sequence). With 1 base removed from V and 4 bases from J, the gap between germline ends came to 8 bases. CDR3 loop: CASSLGQKYEQYV. The DNA of the CDR3 is TGTGCCAGCAGCTTAGGGCAGAAATACGAGCAGTACGTC.

V gene TRBV23-1 combines with J gene TRBJ2-7; TRBD1 aligns across 8 bases. TRBV23-1 is treated as an ORF (open reading frame) with a function not yet certain. V shed 7 bases, J shed 3 bases, and the junction held 8 bases outside the gene matches. The CDR3 covers 14 residues. CDR3 nucleotide sequence: TGCGCCAGCACTTCGGACAGGGAAGACTACGAGCAGTACGTC. Protein sequence: CASTSDREDYEQYV.

This clonotype was found a few times. The J gene is TRBJ2-1, the V gene TRBV9; 9 bases line up with TRBD1. V was clipped by 5 bases and J by 6 bases; unmatched bases: 9. The CDR3 is 15 residues long. In germline, CDR1 is SGDLS, CDR2 YYNGEE. The DNA for the CDR3 is TGTGCCAGCAGTCCCGGGACAGGGTTTAGCAATGAGCAGTTCTTC. Its protein product is CASSPGTGFSNEQFF.

This clonotype qualifies as large. The V and J genes are TRBV10-3 and TRBJ2-3, with 8 bases identical to TRBD2. The CDR3 is 13 amino acids. Germline CDR1 and CDR2: ENHRY and SYGVKD. Trimming at V came to 10 bases and at J to 5 bases, leaving 8 bases not matched to a gene. The CDR3 is CANSGGPGDTQYF. CDR3 bases: TGTGCCAACAGCGGGGGCCCGGGAGATACGCAGTATTTT.

V and J are TRBV2 and TRBJ2-3, with TRBD2 matching over 7 bases. Trimming took 1 base from V and 0 from J; bases not matched to a gene: 4. CDR3 length: 16 amino acids. The germline CDR1 and CDR2 sequences are SNHLY and FYNNEI. The CDR3 DNA follows: TGTGCCAGCAGTGAAGTGACGGGGGGTAGCACAGATACGCAGTATTTT. Amino acid sequence: CASSEVTGGSTDTQYF.

This sequence joins TRBV3-1 and TRBJ1-2, with TRBD1 matching 9 bases. Trimming at V came to 4 bases and at J to 4 bases, leaving 4 bases not matched to a gene. The germline gives CDR1 LGHDT, CDR2 YNNKEL (reference sequence). This CDR3 comprises 14 residues. DNA of the CDR3: TGTGCCAGCAGCCCCGGGACAGGGAGCTATGGCTACACCTTC. Protein sequence: CASSPGTGSYGYTF.

This chain joins TRBV20-1 and TRBJ2-2, with TRBD1 matching 7 bases. The V segment lost 0 bases and the J segment 6 bases; nucleotides outside the gene matches: 7. The germline V gene has CDR1 DFQATT and CDR2 SNEGSKA (reference sequence). This CDR3 has 15 amino acids. The CDR3 DNA sequence: TGCAGTGCTAGAGATTTGAGGGGGCGGTCCGGGGAGCTGTTTTTT. Its protein product is CSARDLRGRSGELFF.

This clonotype came up many times. This chain joins TRBV6-5 and TRBJ2-1, with 8 bases that match TRBD1. Per the germline V gene, CDR1 is MNHEY and CDR2 is SVGAGI. The CDR3 sequence is 15 residues long. V was clipped by 4 bases and J by 4 bases; unmatched bases: 6. In nucleotides, the CDR3 is TGTGCCAGCAGTTTGACCGGGACAGGTTACAATGAGCAGTTCTTC. Its protein is CASSLTGTGYNEQFF.

This clonotype has a handful of counts. The chain links TRBV7-6 to TRBJ2-1; 7 nucleotides align to TRBD2. Germline lookup yields CDR1 SGHVS and CDR2 FNYEAQ. This CDR3 contains 15 residues. The J segment lost 2 bases and the V segment lost 1 base, leaving 2 bases of the junction unmatched. The CDR3 DNA is TGTGCCAGCAGCTTAGGGGGGACTACCTACAATGAGCAGTTCTTC. This gives the protein CASSLGGTTYNEQFF.

The chain combines TRBV30 with TRBJ1-2; the D is unclear. Germline CDR1 is GTSNPN and CDR2 is SVGIG (reference sequence). Deletions cut 2 bases from V and 10 bases from J, with 20 bases between. This CDR3 is 14 amino acids long. CDR3 bases: TGTGCCTGGAGTTCACGGACCCTGCCCTATCTCTACACCTTC. The encoded protein is CAWSSRTLPYLYTF.

This clonotype was seen more than once but under ten times. The CDR3 loop is CASSPDSLNEKLFF. As DNA, the CDR3 is TGTGCCAGCAGTCCGGACAGCCTTAATGAAAAACTGTTTTTT. This rearrangement joins TRBV12-3 or TRBV12-4 to TRBJ1-4; TRBD1 might be the D (6 bases). This CDR3 spans 14 amino acids. Trimming stripped 5 bases from V and 4 bases from J, with 11 bases between.